Each of the 5 T cell receptor beta chains below was sequenced from the same sample in a study of neurological immune-mediated disorders. TCRdb analysed the 5' RACE reads with MiXCR anew, one entry per CDR3 protein. The sample yields around 94,000 distinct CDR3 sequences, around 3.3% seen once. Sequencing was carried out using PBMCs. These receptors all stem from a woman between 18 and 29 years old with multiple sclerosis.

J is TRBJ1-2 and V is TRBV4-2, with 8 bases lining up with TRBD1. With V trimmed by 1 base and J by 6 bases, 1 base remained unmatched. CDR3 size: 13 residues. Germline V lookup: CDR1 LGHNA, CDR2 YNFKEQ. CDR3 DNA sequence: TGTGCCAGCAGCCAAGCAGGGGGCGATGGCTACACCTTC. Amino acid sequence: CASSQAGGDGYTF.

There are many counts of this clonotype. The J gene is TRBJ2-7, the V gene TRBV7-2, with D perhaps assigned TRBD1 or TRBD2 (7 bases each). Germline V gene lookup returns CDR1 SGHTA and CDR2 FQGNSA. V lost 3 bases to trimming and J lost 2 bases, with 11 bases between them. This CDR3 is 14 amino acids long. This CDR3 is CASSFQGGTYEQYF. CDR3 in DNA: TGTGCCAGCAGCTTCCAGGGGGGGACCTACGAGCAGTACTTC.

This clonotype was detected ten times or more. The V gene is TRBV5-1, the J gene TRBJ2-5; 7 positions agree with TRBD1. The V segment lost 3 bases and the J segment 1 base; nucleotides outside the gene matches: 6. Germline-derived CDR1 and CDR2 are SGHRS and YFSETQ. The CDR3 contains 15 residues. Written as DNA, the CDR3 is TGCGCCAGCAGCTCCGGGACAGCCTTCCAAGAGACCCAGTACTTC. Protein: CASSSGTAFQETQYF. Drawing the rest from reference TRBV5-1 and TRBJ2-5, the complete variable domain is KAGVTQTPRYLIKTRGQQVTLSCSPISGHRSVSWYQQTPGQGLQFLFEYFSETQRNKGNFPGRFSGRQFSNSRSEMNVSTLELGDSALYLCASSSGTAFQETQYFGPGTRLLVL.

This clonotype has at least ten counts. The CDR3, as DNA: TGTGCCAGCAGCTTAGGAGGGACACAGCCCCAGCATTTT. The encoded protein is CASSLGGTQPQHF. The chain has TRBV7-7 and TRBJ1-5, with D possibly TRBD1 on 6 matching bases. Germline V gene lookup returns CDR1 SSHAT and CDR2 FNYEAQ (reference sequence). This CDR3 is built from 13 residues. The V gene lost 1 base and the J gene lost 7 bases, with 8 bases spanning the gap.

This clonotype was counted ten times or more. The chain uses TRBV5-6 and TRBJ2-3; TRBD2 agrees at 10 bases. From germline, CDR1 is SGHDT and CDR2 YYEEEE. The CDR3 runs to 15 residues. The junction had 4 bases not matched to a gene; V was cut back by 0 bases and J by 6 bases. This CDR3 reads CASSLVSSGGDTQYF. The CDR3 region has the DNA TGTGCCAGCAGCTTGGTGTCTAGCGGGGGCGATACGCAGTATTTT.